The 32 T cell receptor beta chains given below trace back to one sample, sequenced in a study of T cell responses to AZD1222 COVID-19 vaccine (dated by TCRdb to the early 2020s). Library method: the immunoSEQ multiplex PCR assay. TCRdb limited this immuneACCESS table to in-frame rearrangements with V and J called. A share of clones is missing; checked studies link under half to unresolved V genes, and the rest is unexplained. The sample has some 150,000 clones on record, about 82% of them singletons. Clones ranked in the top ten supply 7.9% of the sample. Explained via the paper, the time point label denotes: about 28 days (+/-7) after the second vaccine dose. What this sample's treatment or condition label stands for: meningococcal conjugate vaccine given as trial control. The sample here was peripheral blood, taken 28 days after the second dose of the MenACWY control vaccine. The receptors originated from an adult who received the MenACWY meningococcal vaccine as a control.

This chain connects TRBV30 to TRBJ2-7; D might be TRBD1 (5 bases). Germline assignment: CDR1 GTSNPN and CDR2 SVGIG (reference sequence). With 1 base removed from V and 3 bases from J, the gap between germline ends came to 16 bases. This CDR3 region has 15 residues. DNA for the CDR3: TGTGCCTGGAGTGAAGGCGGCAGGGTAAGCTACGAGCAGTACTTC. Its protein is CAWSEGGRVSYEQYF.

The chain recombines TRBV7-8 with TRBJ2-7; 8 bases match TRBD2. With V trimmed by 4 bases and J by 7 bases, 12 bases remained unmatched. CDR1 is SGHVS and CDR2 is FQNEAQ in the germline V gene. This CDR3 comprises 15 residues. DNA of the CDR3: TGTGCCAGCAGCTCCTCGACTAGCGCTGGAATGGAGCAGTACTTC. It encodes CASSSSTSAGMEQYF.

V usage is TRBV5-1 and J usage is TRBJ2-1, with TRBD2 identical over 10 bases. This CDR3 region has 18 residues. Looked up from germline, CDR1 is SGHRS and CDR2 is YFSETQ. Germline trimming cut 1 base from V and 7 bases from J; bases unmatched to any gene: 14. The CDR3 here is CASSLISRAGGPGNEQFF. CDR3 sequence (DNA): TGCGCCAGCAGCTTGATTTCCCGAGCGGGGGGGCCGGGGAATGAGCAGTTCTTC.

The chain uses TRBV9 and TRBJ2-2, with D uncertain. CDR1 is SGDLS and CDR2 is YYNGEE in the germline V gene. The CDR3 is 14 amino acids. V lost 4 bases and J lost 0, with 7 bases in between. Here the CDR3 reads CASSSGSNTGELFF. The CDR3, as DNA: TGTGCCAGCAGCTCCGGGTCGAACACCGGGGAGCTGTTTTTT.

Written as DNA, the CDR3 is TGCGCCAGCAGCCACGAACCGACAGGGAACAATGAGCAGTTCTTC. Translation gives CASSHEPTGNNEQFF. The chain couples TRBV4-1 to TRBJ2-1; 7 bases agree with TRBD1. This CDR3 has 15 residues. V dropped 3 bases and J dropped 5; count of bases not matched to a gene: 7. CDR1 is MGHRA, CDR2 YSYEKL, per germline.

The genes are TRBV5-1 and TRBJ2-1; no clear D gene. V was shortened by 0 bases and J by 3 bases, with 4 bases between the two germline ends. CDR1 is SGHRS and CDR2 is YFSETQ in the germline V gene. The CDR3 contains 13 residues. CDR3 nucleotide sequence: TGCGCCAGCAGCTTGGACCTCTACAATGAGCAGTTCTTC. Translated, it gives CASSLDLYNEQFF.

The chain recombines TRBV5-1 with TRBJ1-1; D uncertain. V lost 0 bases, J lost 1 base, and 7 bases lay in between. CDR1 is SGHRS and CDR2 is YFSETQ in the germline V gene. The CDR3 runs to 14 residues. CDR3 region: CASSLAASNTEAFF. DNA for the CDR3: TGCGCCAGCAGCTTGGCAGCTTCGAACACTGAAGCTTTCTTT.

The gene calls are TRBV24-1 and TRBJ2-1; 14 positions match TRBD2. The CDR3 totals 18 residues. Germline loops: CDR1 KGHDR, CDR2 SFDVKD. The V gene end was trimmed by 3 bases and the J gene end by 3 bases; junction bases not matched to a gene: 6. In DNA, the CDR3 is TGTGCCACCAGTGATCCGAGACTAGCGGGAGGGAACTACAATGAGCAGTTCTTC. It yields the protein CATSDPRLAGGNYNEQFF.

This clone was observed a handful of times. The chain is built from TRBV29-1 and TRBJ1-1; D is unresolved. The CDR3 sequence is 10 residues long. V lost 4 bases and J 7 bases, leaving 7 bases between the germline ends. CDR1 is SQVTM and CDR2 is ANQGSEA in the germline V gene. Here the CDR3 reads CSVVGLEAFF. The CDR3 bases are TGCAGCGTTGTGGGTCTTGAAGCTTTCTTT.

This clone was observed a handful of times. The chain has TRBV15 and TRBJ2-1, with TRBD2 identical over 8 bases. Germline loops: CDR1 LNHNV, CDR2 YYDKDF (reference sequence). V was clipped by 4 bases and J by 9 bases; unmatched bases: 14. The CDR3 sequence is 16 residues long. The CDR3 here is CATSMGGLARATEQFF. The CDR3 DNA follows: TGTGCCACCAGCATGGGAGGACTAGCTAGGGCCACTGAGCAGTTCTTC.

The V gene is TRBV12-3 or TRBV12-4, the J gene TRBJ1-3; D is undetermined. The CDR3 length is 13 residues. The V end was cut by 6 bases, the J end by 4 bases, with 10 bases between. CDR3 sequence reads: CASSLKTGNTIYF. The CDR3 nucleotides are TGTGCCAGCAGCCTAAAGACAGGAAACACCATATATTTT.

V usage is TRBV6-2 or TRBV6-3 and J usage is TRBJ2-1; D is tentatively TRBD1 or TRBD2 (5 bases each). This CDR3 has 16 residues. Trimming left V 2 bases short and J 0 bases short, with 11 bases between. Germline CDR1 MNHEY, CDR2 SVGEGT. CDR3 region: CASSYPRGASYNEQFF. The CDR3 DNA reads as TGTGCCAGCAGTTACCCAAGAGGGGCCTCCTACAATGAGCAGTTCTTC.

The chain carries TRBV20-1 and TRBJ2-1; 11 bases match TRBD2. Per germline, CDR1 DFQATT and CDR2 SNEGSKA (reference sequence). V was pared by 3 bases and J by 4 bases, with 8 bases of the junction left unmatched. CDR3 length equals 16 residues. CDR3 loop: CSASPGTSGLYNEQFF. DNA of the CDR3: TGCAGTGCTAGTCCTGGGACTAGCGGATTATACAATGAGCAGTTCTTC.

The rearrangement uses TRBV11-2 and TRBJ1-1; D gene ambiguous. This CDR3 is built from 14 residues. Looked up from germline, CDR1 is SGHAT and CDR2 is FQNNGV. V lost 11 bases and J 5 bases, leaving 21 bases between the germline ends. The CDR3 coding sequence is TGTGCCTGCCGGGTAGGCTTCTCATCGACTGAAGCTTTCTTT. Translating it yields CACRVGFSSTEAFF.

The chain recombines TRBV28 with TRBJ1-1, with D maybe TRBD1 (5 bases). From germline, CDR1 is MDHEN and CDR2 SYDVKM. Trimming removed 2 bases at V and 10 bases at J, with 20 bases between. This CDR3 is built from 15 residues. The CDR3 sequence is CASSLPPGTGGRAFF. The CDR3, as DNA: TGTGCCAGCAGTTTACCTCCTGGGACTGGGGGAAGAGCTTTCTTT.

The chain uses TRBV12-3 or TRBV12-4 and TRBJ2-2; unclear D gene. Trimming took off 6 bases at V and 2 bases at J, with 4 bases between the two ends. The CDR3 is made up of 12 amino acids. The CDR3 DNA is TGTGCCAGCAGACGTAACACCGGGGAGCTGTTTTTT. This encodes CASRRNTGELFF.

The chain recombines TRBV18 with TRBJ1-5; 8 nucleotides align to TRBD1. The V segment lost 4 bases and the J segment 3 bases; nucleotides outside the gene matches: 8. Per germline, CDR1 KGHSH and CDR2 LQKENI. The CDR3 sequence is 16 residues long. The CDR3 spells CASSLTGGRDNQPQHF. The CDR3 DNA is TGTGCCAGCTCACTTACAGGGGGTAGGGACAATCAGCCCCAGCATTTT.

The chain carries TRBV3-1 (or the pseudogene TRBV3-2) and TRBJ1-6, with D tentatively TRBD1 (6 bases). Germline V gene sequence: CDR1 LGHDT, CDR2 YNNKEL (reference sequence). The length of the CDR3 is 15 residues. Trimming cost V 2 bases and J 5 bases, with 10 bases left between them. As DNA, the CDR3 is TGTGCCAGCAGCCAAAGACAGGACGATAATTCACCCCTCCACTTT. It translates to CASSQRQDDNSPLHF.

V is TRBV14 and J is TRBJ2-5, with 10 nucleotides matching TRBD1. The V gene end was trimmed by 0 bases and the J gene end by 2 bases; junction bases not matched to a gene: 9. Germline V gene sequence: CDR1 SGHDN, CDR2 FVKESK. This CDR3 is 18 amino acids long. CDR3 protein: CASSQEVGQGPLQETQYF. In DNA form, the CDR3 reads TGTGCCAGCAGCCAAGAGGTGGGACAGGGGCCCCTACAAGAGACCCAGTACTTC.

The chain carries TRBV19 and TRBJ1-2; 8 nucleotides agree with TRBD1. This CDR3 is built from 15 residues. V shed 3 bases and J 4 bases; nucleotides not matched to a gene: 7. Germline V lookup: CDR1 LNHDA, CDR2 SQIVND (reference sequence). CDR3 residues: CASSIGTGGGYGYTF. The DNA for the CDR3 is TGTGCCAGTAGTATCGGGACAGGAGGGGGCTATGGCTACACCTTC.

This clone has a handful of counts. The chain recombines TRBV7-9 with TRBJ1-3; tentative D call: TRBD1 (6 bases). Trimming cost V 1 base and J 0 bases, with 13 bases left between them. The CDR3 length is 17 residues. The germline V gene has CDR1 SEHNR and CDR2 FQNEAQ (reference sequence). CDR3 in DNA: TGTGCCAGCAGCTTAGGTACAGGGAGGATCTCTGGAAACACCATATATTTT. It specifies CASSLGTGRISGNTIYF.

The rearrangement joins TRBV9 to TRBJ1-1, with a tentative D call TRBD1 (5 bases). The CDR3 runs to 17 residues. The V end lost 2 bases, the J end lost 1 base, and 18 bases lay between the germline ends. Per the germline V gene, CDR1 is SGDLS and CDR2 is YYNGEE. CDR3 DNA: TGTGCCAGCAGCGTTTCAGGGACCGAACGCAGGAACACTGAAGCTTTCTTT. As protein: CASSVSGTERRNTEAFF.

The CDR3 here is CASSSPDRRYGYTF. Written as DNA, the CDR3 is TGTGCCAGCAGCTCCCCGGACAGGCGCTATGGCTACACCTTC. The genes are TRBV5-4 and TRBJ1-2, with 7 nucleotides matching TRBD1. With V trimmed by 3 bases and J by 4 bases, 6 bases remained unmatched. The CDR3 covers 14 residues. CDR1 and CDR2 from the germline V gene are SGHNT and YYREEE (reference sequence).

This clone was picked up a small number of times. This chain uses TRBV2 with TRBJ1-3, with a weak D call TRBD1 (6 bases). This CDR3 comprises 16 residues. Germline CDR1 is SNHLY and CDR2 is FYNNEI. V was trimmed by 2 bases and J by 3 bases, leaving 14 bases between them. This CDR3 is CASSENGGLVGNTIYF. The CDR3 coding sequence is TGTGCCAGCAGTGAAAACGGGGGGCTTGTTGGAAACACCATATATTTT.

The CDR3 DNA reads TGCGCCAGCAGCTTGGCCTCGGACAGTCCCTACGAGCAGTACTTC. The encoded protein is CASSLASDSPYEQYF. The genes are TRBV5-1 and TRBJ2-7; a weak D match, TRBD1 (6 bases). The CDR3 totals 15 residues. V lost 0 bases, J lost 2 bases, and 12 bases lay in between. CDR1 is SGHRS, CDR2 YFSETQ, per germline.

The CDR3 DNA follows: TGTGCCAGCAGTGATCGTCCCAAAAATCAGCCCCAGCATTTT. Protein: CASSDRPKNQPQHF. This chain uses TRBV6-1 with TRBJ1-5; D gene ambiguous. The CDR3 has 14 amino acids. Germline lookup yields CDR1 MNHNS and CDR2 SASEGT. V was pared by 3 bases and J by 4 bases, with 10 bases between.

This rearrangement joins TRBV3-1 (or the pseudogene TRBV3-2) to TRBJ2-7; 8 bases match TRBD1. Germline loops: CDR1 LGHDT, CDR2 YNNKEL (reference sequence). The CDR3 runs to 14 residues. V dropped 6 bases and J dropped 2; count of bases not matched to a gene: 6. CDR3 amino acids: CASRRTGQPYEQYF. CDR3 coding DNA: TGTGCCAGCAGACGGACAGGGCAACCCTACGAGCAGTACTTC.

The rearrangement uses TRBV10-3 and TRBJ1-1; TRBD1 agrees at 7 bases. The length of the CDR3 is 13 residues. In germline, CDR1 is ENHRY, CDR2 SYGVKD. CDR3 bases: TGTGCGATCCAGGGGGTCGTCGGGACTGAAGCTTTCTTT. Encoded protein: CAIQGVVGTEAFF.

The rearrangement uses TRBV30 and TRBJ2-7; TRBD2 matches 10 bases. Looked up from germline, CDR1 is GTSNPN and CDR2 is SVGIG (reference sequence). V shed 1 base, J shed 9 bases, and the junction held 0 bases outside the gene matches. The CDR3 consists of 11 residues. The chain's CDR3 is CAWSGLAGQYF. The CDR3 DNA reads TGTGCCTGGAGTGGACTAGCGGGGCAGTACTTC.

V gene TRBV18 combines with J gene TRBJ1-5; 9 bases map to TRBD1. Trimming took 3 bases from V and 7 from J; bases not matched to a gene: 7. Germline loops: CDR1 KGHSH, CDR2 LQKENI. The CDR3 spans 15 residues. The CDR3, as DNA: TGTGCCAGCTCACCCGGGACAGGGCCTGGGCAGCCCCAGCATTTT. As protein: CASSPGTGPGQPQHF.

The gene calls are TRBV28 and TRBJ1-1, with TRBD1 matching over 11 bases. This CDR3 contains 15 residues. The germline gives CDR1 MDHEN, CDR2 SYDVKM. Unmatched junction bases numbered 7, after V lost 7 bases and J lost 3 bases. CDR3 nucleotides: TGTGCCAGCATGGAGGAGGGACAGGGGGACACTGAAGCTTTCTTT. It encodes CASMEEGQGDTEAFF. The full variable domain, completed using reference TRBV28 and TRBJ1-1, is DVKVTQSSRYLVKRTGEKVFLECVQDMDHENMFWYRQDPGLGLRLIYFSYDVKMKEKGDIPEGYSVSREKKERFSLILESASTNQTSMYLCASMEEGQGDTEAFFGQGTRLTVV.

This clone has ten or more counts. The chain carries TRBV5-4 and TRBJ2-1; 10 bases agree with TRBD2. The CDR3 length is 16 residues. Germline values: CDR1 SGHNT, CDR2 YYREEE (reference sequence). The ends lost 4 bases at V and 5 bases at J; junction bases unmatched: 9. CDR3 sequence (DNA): TGTGCCAGCAGCCCCGGGGGAGCGGGGGGGCACAATGAGCAGTTCTTC. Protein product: CASSPGGAGGHNEQFF.